These 21 T cell receptor beta chains were all obtained from the same sample, sequenced in a study of blood T cell repertoires in COVID-19. Sequencing used immunoSEQ multiplex PCR; TCRdb keeps in-frame clones, though not all of them. The sample contains 200,000 to 250,000 clones, roughly four fifths of which appear only once. The specimen was PBMCs or T cells enriched from blood (not recorded which). The receptor set was obtained from a woman aged 40 to 50 with acute COVID-19.

CDR3 bases: TGTGCCAGCAGTCAGAGGACAGGGGGTGGAAACACCATATATTTT. Translating it yields CASSQRTGGGNTIYF. The rearrangement links TRBV27 to TRBJ1-3; 10 bases match TRBD1. V was clipped by 5 bases and J by 3 bases; unmatched bases: 4. CDR1 and CDR2 (germline): MNHEY, SMNVEV (reference sequence). The CDR3 is 15 amino acids.

This clone was seen only once. The gene calls are TRBV19 and TRBJ1-5; 7 nucleotides agree with TRBD1. CDR3 length: 14 residues. Trimming cost V 4 bases and J 4 bases; bases outside gene matches: 4. Germline lookup yields CDR1 LNHDA and CDR2 SQIVND (reference sequence). The CDR3 nucleotides are TGTGCCAGTAGTACGACAGGGCGGAATCAGCCCCAGCATTTT. This gives the protein CASSTTGRNQPQHF.

This clone was recorded many times. The same CDR3 can be traced to other DNA sequences in this sample. This chain uses TRBV6-2 or TRBV6-3 with TRBJ2-1; no definite D call. The V and J ends lost 0 bases and 4 bases respectively, with 7 bases between them. Germline CDR1 MNHEY, CDR2 SVGEGT. The CDR3 loop spans 14 amino acids. CDR3 sequence: CASSYSRVYNEQFF. The CDR3 DNA follows: TGTGCCAGCAGTTACTCGCGAGTTTACAATGAGCAGTTCTTC.

The rearrangement uses TRBV4-3 and TRBJ1-1, with no clear D. Trimming took off 4 bases at V and 1 base at J, with 7 bases between the two ends. Germline loops: CDR1 LGHNA, CDR2 YSLEER. The CDR3 consists of 13 residues. The chain's CDR3 is CASSLYRNTEAFF. The CDR3 nucleotides read TGCGCCAGCAGCCTTTATCGGAACACTGAAGCTTTCTTT.

This chain joins TRBV25-1 and TRBJ2-2; 10 nucleotides line up with TRBD1. Germline-derived CDR1 and CDR2 are MGHDK and SYGVNS. Trimming took 6 bases from V and 8 from J; bases not matched to a gene: 9. The CDR3 sequence is 15 residues long. The chain's CDR3 is CASSWRGQGSGELFF. The CDR3 bases are TGTGCCAGCAGCTGGCGGGGACAGGGGTCAGGGGAGCTGTTTTTT.

This clone was seen a handful of times. The chain combines TRBV5-4 with TRBJ2-1; 8 bases map to TRBD2. This CDR3 is built from 15 residues. V shed 4 bases and J 3 bases; nucleotides not matched to a gene: 6. Germline CDR1 and CDR2: SGHNT and YYREEE (reference sequence). This CDR3 reads CASSLGSGNYNEQFF. In nucleotides, the CDR3 is TGTGCCAGCAGCCTTGGTAGCGGGAACTACAATGAGCAGTTCTTC.

The gene calls are TRBV14 and TRBJ2-1; tentative D call: TRBD1 (5 bases). The CDR3 runs 13 residues. CDR1 SGHDN and CDR2 FVKESK come from the germline V gene. V lost 4 bases and J lost 4, with 8 bases in between. As DNA, the CDR3 is TGTGCCAGCAGCCGACAGTCTTACAATGAGCAGTTCTTC. Translation: CASSRQSYNEQFF.

The chain combines TRBV9 with TRBJ1-2; TRBD1 matches at 7 bases. Germline lookup yields CDR1 SGDLS and CDR2 YYNGEE. The CDR3 totals 16 residues. V lost 0 bases to trimming and J lost 2 bases; unmatched junction nucleotides: 7. CDR3 sequence (DNA): TGTGCCAGCAGCGTAGCTGTAGGAGGGGGCAACTATGGCTACACCTTC. Residues: CASSVAVGGGNYGYTF.

This clone was counted a single time. The chain couples TRBV3-1 (or the pseudogene TRBV3-2) to TRBJ2-1; no firm D call. Germline lookup yields CDR1 LGHDT and CDR2 YNNKEL (reference sequence). The CDR3 extends over 16 amino acids. V lost 1 base and J lost 0, with 10 bases in between. In nucleotides, the CDR3 is TGTGCCAGCAGCCAAGGGCTGGAGATCTCCTACAATGAGCAGTTCTTC. Its translation: CASSQGLEISYNEQFF.

The rearrangement links TRBV7-9 to TRBJ2-3; 9 bases line up with TRBD2. Germline-derived CDR1 and CDR2 are SEHNR and FQNEAQ (reference sequence). J gave up 1 base and V 5 bases, and 7 bases lay outside the gene matches. The CDR3 totals 16 residues. CDR3 protein: CASSDYSGGGTDTQYF. The DNA of the CDR3 is TGTGCCAGCAGCGATTATAGCGGGGGAGGCACAGATACGCAGTATTTT. The complete variable domain, with remaining parts taken from reference TRBV7-9 and TRBJ2-3, reads DTGVSQNPRHKITKRGQNVTFRCDPISEHNRLYWYRQTLGQGPEFLTYFQNEAQLEKSRLLSDRFSAERPKGSFSTLEIQRTEQGDSAMYLCASSDYSGGGTDTQYFGPGTRLTVL.

On this clone itself: The same CDR3 also results from other DNA sequences found in this sample. V gene TRBV3-1 (or the pseudogene TRBV3-2) combines with J gene TRBJ1-6, with D uncertain. The germline V gene encodes CDR1 LGHDT and CDR2 YNNKEL (reference sequence). The CDR3 loop spans 14 amino acids. Trimming shortened V by 1 base and J by 4 bases, and 5 bases separated the two germline ends. CDR3 sequence reads: CASSQAGYNSPLHF. DNA of the CDR3: TGTGCCAGCAGCCAAGCGGGTTATAATTCACCCCTCCACTTT.

This sequence joins TRBV19 and TRBJ2-5; a possible D gene is TRBD2 (5 bases). The CDR3 has 14 residues. Trimming removed 4 bases from V and 0 bases from J, with 9 bases in between. CDR1 and CDR2 from the germline V gene are LNHDA and SQIVND (reference sequence). The CDR3 region has the DNA TGTGCCAGTAGTACCGGGATCCACCAAGAGACCCAGTACTTC. Its protein is CASSTGIHQETQYF.

The V gene is TRBV20-1, the J gene TRBJ1-2; no definite D call. The CDR3 length is 12 residues. V shed 3 bases and J shed 3 bases, with 8 bases lying between them. Germline lookup yields CDR1 DFQATT and CDR2 SNEGSKA (reference sequence). This CDR3 reads CSASRGDYGYTF. The DNA for the CDR3 is TGCAGTGCTAGTCGGGGTGACTATGGCTACACCTTC.

CDR3 protein: CASSYQQGAQYEQYF. In DNA form, the CDR3 reads TGTGCCAGCAGCTATCAACAGGGGGCGCAGTACGAGCAGTACTTC. The J gene is TRBJ2-7, the V gene TRBV7-2, with TRBD1 matching 9 bases. CDR3 size: 15 residues. Per germline, CDR1 SGHTA and CDR2 FQGNSA. The ends lost 4 bases at V and 4 bases at J; junction bases unmatched: 8.

CDR3 loop: CASSQGDRGPNEQFF. The CDR3, as DNA: TGTGCCAGCAGCCAAGGGGACAGGGGGCCAAATGAGCAGTTCTTC. The chain recombines TRBV3-1 (or the pseudogene TRBV3-2) with TRBJ2-1; 12 bases are a match to TRBD1. Trimming took 1 base from V and 7 from J; bases not matched to a gene: 2. This CDR3 is built from 15 residues. Germline loops: CDR1 LGHDT, CDR2 YNNKEL (reference sequence).

This sequence joins TRBV4-1 and TRBJ2-7; weak D call: TRBD1 (6 bases). The V gene's germline CDR1 is MGHRA and CDR2 YSYEKL. V was pared by 1 base and J by 3 bases, with 10 bases between. The length of the CDR3 is 14 residues. The CDR3 DNA is TGCGCCAGCAGCCAAGTCGCAGGGGTCTACGAGCAGTACTTC. Protein sequence: CASSQVAGVYEQYF.

V usage is TRBV7-2 and J usage is TRBJ1-1, with D perhaps matching TRBD1 (5 bases). Trimming took off 4 bases at V and 1 base at J, with 13 bases between the two ends. CDR1 SGHTA and CDR2 FQGNSA come from the germline V gene. This CDR3 is 15 amino acids long. CDR3 sequence: CASSWRDGWNTEAFF. The CDR3, as DNA: TGTGCCAGCAGCTGGAGGGACGGGTGGAACACTGAAGCTTTCTTT. The full variable domain, its missing parts supplied by reference TRBV7-2 and TRBJ1-1, is GAGVSQSPSNKVTEKGKDVELRCDPISGHTALYWYRQSLGQGLEFLIYFQGNSAPDKSGLPSDRFSAERTGGSVSTLTIQRTQQEDSAVYLCASSWRDGWNTEAFFGQGTRLTVV.

This chain joins TRBV5-5 and TRBJ1-2, with TRBD1 matching over 7 bases. The germline V gene has CDR1 SGHKS and CDR2 YYEKEE (reference sequence). After removal of 0 bases from V and 7 bases from J, the junction contained 6 bases not matched to a gene. The CDR3 totals 14 residues. CDR3 sequence (DNA): TGTGCCAGCAGCTTGGTTTCAGGGGGTAGTGGCTACACCTTC. Its protein is CASSLVSGGSGYTF. The full variable domain, in which reference TRBV5-5 and TRBJ1-2 provide the parts outside the CDR3, is DAGVTQSPTHLIKTRGQQVTLRCSPISGHKSVSWYQQVLGQGPQFIFQYYEKEERGRGNFPDRFSARQFPNYSSELNVNALLLGDSALYLCASSLVSGGSGYTFGSGTRLTVV.

V is TRBV7-2 and J is TRBJ1-1, with D perhaps matching TRBD1 (5 bases). The CDR3 consists of 13 residues. CDR1 SGHTA and CDR2 FQGNSA come from the germline V gene. V lost 7 bases, J lost 5 bases, and 14 bases lay in between. The CDR3, as DNA: TGTGCCAGCACCCGGGGGGGAAGAACTGAAGCTTTCTTT. Its translation is CASTRGGRTEAFF.

The chain has TRBV9 and TRBJ2-7; tentative D call: TRBD1 (6 bases). Deletions cut 4 bases from V and 0 bases from J, with 14 bases between. This CDR3 is built from 15 residues. CDR1 SGDLS and CDR2 YYNGEE come from the germline V gene. CDR3 sequence (DNA): TGTGCCAGCAGCCCAAGGGACACGAGCTCCTACGAGCAGTACTTC. Residues: CASSPRDTSSYEQYF.

This chain connects TRBV5-1 to TRBJ2-5; 13 bases match TRBD2. J was trimmed by 4 bases and V by 4 bases; bases with no gene match: 4. CDR1 and CDR2 (germline): SGHRS, YFSETQ. The CDR3 extends over 15 amino acids. For the CDR3, the DNA is TGCGCCAGCAGCCTAGGGACTAGCGGGGTAGAGACCCAGTACTTC. This gives the protein CASSLGTSGVETQYF.